The present T cell receptor (beta chain) was sequenced within a study of T-cell reconstitution after alpha-beta-depleted transplantation in children. This clonotype was observed a handful of times. Its target is unknown. Study-level points and caveats: Newly produced T cells mostly provided counts and TCRbeta diversity after one year, as hyperexpanded clones declined.

Unique molecular identifiers were incorporated when the TCRbeta library was constructed. Via MiXCR, TCRdb re-called the PCR reads, giving one row per CDR3 protein. The data show hundreds of thousands of distinct CDR3 sequences, more than 20% seen once. This CDR3 is 19 amino acids long. The chain carries TRBV21-1 and TRBJ2-7; no check of the table's D call, TRBD1, against the DNA was made. TRBV21-1 is a listed pseudogene. The input for sequencing was PBMCs, mostly from graft donor cells, taken 360 days after TCRalphabeta/CD19-depleted stem cell transplant. This TCR derives from a female patient aged 2-10 years who had a stem cell transplant for congenital amegakaryocytic thrombocytopenia, so the T cells may come from the graft donor. CDR3 loop: CASSLRGLKGPNTSYEQYF. The CDR3 region has the DNA TGTGCCAGCAGCCTAAGAGGATTAAAGGGACCGAATACCTCCTACGAGCAGTACTTC.